The 24 T cell receptor beta chains presented below share a single source sample, sequenced in a study of cytomegalovirus exposure and HLA in healthy donors. PCR used 60 Vbeta primers and 13 Jbeta primers. Method: immunoSEQ multiplex PCR; TCRdb's copy keeps in-frame clones and lacks some. The sample contains about 140,000 clones, around 78% of which appear only once. The sequencing sample was made of PBMCs. These receptors came from a male donor in good health and CMV-seronegative.

The rearrangement joins TRBV11-2 to TRBJ2-7, with 10 bases matching TRBD1. The CDR3 consists of 15 residues. Trimming took 2 bases from V and 0 from J; bases not matched to a gene: 1. Germline V gene sequence: CDR1 SGHAT, CDR2 FQNNGV. CDR3 nucleotide sequence: TGTGCCAGCAGCTTACGACAGGGGGCCTCCTACGAGCAGTACTTC. Translation: CASSLRQGASYEQYF. Together with reference TRBV11-2 and TRBJ2-7, the CDR3 gives the full variable domain: EAGVAQSPRYKIIEKRQSVAFWCNPISGHATLYWYQQILGQGPKLLIQFQNNGVVDDSQLPKDRFSAERLKGVDSTLKIQPAKLEDSAVYLCASSLRQGASYEQYFGPGTRLTVT.

This sequence joins TRBV5-1 and TRBJ2-7; 8 bases line up with TRBD1. Trimming removed 2 bases from V and 2 bases from J; junction bases left unmatched: 6. CDR3 size: 15 residues. Germline V gene lookup returns CDR1 SGHRS and CDR2 YFSETQ. CDR3 residues: CASSLQGGRTYEQYF. The CDR3 DNA follows: TGCGCCAGCAGCTTACAGGGGGGACGAACCTACGAGCAGTACTTC.

This clone occurred once. The chain combines TRBV18 with TRBJ1-3; D gene unclear. The CDR3 has 16 residues. CDR1 is KGHSH and CDR2 is LQKENI in the germline V gene. V was cut by 2 bases and J by 2 bases, with 13 bases left in between. CDR3 sequence: CASSPSPVAAGNTIYF. The CDR3 DNA follows: TGTGCCAGCTCACCATCACCCGTAGCGGCTGGAAACACCATATATTTT.

V usage is TRBV6-1 and J usage is TRBJ1-1, with D possibly matching TRBD1 (6 bases). Looked up from germline, CDR1 is MNHNS and CDR2 is SASEGT. Trimming took off 8 bases at V and 8 bases at J, with 24 bases between the two ends. The CDR3 totals 15 residues. The CDR3 coding sequence is TGTGCCAGCCACCCCCGAAGGGGAGGGGGATCCGAAGCTTTCTTT. This translates into CASHPRRGGGSEAFF.

This clone came up once. The chain uses TRBV4-1 and TRBJ2-3; 8 bases fit TRBD1. V shed 1 base, J shed 4 bases, and the junction held 4 bases outside the gene matches. This CDR3 has 15 residues. Germline V lookup: CDR1 MGHRA, CDR2 YSYEKL. CDR3 protein: CASSQGQGSADTQYF. CDR3 DNA sequence: TGCGCCAGCAGCCAAGGACAGGGGTCGGCAGATACGCAGTATTTT.

The rearrangement uses TRBV6-4 and TRBJ2-3, with a possible D match to TRBD1 (5 bases). Germline CDR1 MRHNA, CDR2 SNTAGT. The CDR3 extends over 14 amino acids. V was clipped by 3 bases and J by 5 bases, with 12 bases between them. The CDR3 nucleotides are TGTGCCAGCAGTGAGGGGCAGGGTGGAGATACGCAGTATTTT. Translated: CASSEGQGGDTQYF.

This clone was picked up many times. V is TRBV10-3 and J is TRBJ2-1; 12 bases agree with TRBD2. Trimming at V came to 7 bases and at J to 5 bases, leaving 6 bases not matched to a gene. The CDR3 extends over 15 amino acids. The germline CDR1 and CDR2 sequences are ENHRY and SYGVKD. This CDR3 reads CAIMGWTSGNNEQFF. The CDR3 coding sequence is TGTGCCATCATGGGGTGGACTAGCGGGAACAATGAGCAGTTCTTC.

The V gene is TRBV4-3, the J gene TRBJ2-3; possible D gene TRBD1, 6 bases. The germline V and J ends were trimmed by 3 bases and 6 bases, with 19 bases remaining between them. Germline-derived CDR1 and CDR2 are LGHNA and YSLEER. The CDR3 is made up of 16 amino acids. CDR3 residues: CASSQQTGHQGDTQYF. CDR3 nucleotide sequence: TGCGCCAGCAGCCAGCAGACAGGCCACCAAGGGGATACGCAGTATTTT.

This CDR3 is CASSSPGQGFWYF. CDR3 DNA: TGCGCCAGCAGCTCGCCGGGACAGGGTTTTTGGTACTTC. The chain combines TRBV5-1 with TRBJ2-7; 9 bases line up with TRBD1. CDR1 and CDR2 from the germline V gene are SGHRS and YFSETQ. After removal of 3 bases from V and 12 bases from J, the junction contained 10 bases not matched to a gene. The length of the CDR3 is 13 residues.

Comment on this clone: This sample includes further DNA sequences coding for the same CDR3. The genes are TRBV5-1 and TRBJ2-7, with D perhaps matching TRBD2 (6 bases). The CDR3 spans 14 residues. The germline V and J ends were trimmed by 0 bases and 4 bases, with 11 bases remaining between them. The germline V gene has CDR1 SGHRS and CDR2 YFSETQ. The DNA for the CDR3 is TGCGCCAGCAGCTTGGGGCCCGGGGGTTACGAGCAGTACTTC. Its translation: CASSLGPGGYEQYF.

The genes are TRBV13 and TRBJ1-1, with D possibly matching TRBD1 (5 bases). The germline V gene encodes CDR1 PRHDT and CDR2 FYEKMQ (reference sequence). The V gene lost 8 bases and the J gene lost 1 base, with 11 bases spanning the gap. This CDR3 region has 13 residues. CDR3 nucleotides: TGTGCCAGCGGACCCGACAGGAACACTGAAGCTTTCTTT. Residues: CASGPDRNTEAFF.

This chain's CDR3 is CASRSQRARAEAFF. CDR3 nucleotides: TGTGCCAGTCGAAGCCAGAGGGCGAGGGCTGAAGCTTTCTTT. This rearrangement joins TRBV19 to TRBJ1-1; D call uncertain. Germline CDR1 and CDR2: LNHDA and SQIVND (reference sequence). This CDR3 spans 14 amino acids. V lost 8 bases, J lost 6 bases, and 19 bases lay in between.

The V gene is TRBV5-4, the J gene TRBJ1-1; D unclear. The CDR3 sequence is 12 residues long. The V end lost 0 bases, the J end lost 12 bases, and 12 bases lay between the germline ends. The germline gives CDR1 SGHNT, CDR2 YYREEE (reference sequence). This chain's CDR3 is CASSLDTSDTFF. DNA of the CDR3: TGTGCCAGCAGCTTGGATACATCAGATACTTTCTTT.

This chain connects TRBV6-1 to TRBJ2-1; TRBD2 matches at 8 bases. The CDR3 totals 14 residues. The V gene end was trimmed by 4 bases and the J gene end by 7 bases; junction bases not matched to a gene: 6. CDR1 is MNHNS and CDR2 is SASEGT in the germline V gene. The CDR3 DNA follows: TGTGCCAGCAGTGTTGCGGGGGGAGGGAATGAGCAGTTCTTC. The encoded protein is CASSVAGGGNEQFF.

J is TRBJ1-2 and V is TRBV29-1; D may be TRBD1 (6 bases). Between the trimmed V and J ends, which lost 4 bases and 6 bases, there was a span of 12 bases. The CDR3 contains 12 residues. Germline assignment: CDR1 SQVTM and CDR2 ANQGSEA. CDR3 amino acids: CSVGNRVDGYTF. CDR3 bases: TGCAGCGTTGGAAACAGGGTCGATGGCTACACCTTC. Using reference TRBV29-1 and TRBJ1-2 for the parts outside the CDR3, the full variable domain is SAVISQKPSRDICQRGTSLTIQCQVDSQVTMMFWYRQQPGQSLTLIATANQGSEATYESGFVIDKFPISRPNLTFSTLTVSNMSPEDSSIYLCSVGNRVDGYTFGSGTRLTVV.

The V and J genes are TRBV5-4 and TRBJ2-5; tentatively, D is TRBD1 (5 bases). The CDR3 is 16 residues long. Trimming pared 0 bases from V and 2 bases from J, leaving 14 bases between. Germline V gene sequence: CDR1 SGHNT, CDR2 YYREEE (reference sequence). CDR3 amino acids: CASSLGAGSIQETQYF. CDR3 in DNA: TGTGCCAGCAGCTTGGGGGCAGGGTCTATTCAAGAGACCCAGTACTTC.

This chain joins TRBV6-4 and TRBJ2-7, with D possibly TRBD2 on 6 matching bases. The germline V gene has CDR1 MRHNA and CDR2 SNTAGT. Trimming took off 4 bases at V and 4 bases at J, with 11 bases between the two ends. The CDR3 has 13 amino acids. CDR3 nucleotides: TGTGCCAGCAGTGTAGCGGCCCAATACGAGCAGTACTTC. Translation gives CASSVAAQYEQYF.

The J gene is TRBJ2-5, the V gene TRBV7-2; maybe TRBD2 (6 bases). Looked up from germline, CDR1 is SGHTA and CDR2 is FQGNSA. Trimming pared 2 bases from V and 4 bases from J, leaving 14 bases between. This CDR3 region has 15 residues. The CDR3 sequence: CASSLSGGVGETQYF. Written as DNA, the CDR3 is TGTGCCAGCAGCTTAAGCGGCGGGGTAGGAGAGACCCAGTACTTC.

As concerns this clone: One end of the junction does not line up with germline, which may come from a read error. This chain's CDR3 is CARSVRDSLFNQPQHF. In nucleotides, the CDR3 is TGTGCCCGCAGCGTTCGGGACAGCCTATTCAATCAGCCCCAGCATTTT. The V call is TRBV5-8, the J call TRBJ1-5; 7 nucleotides align to TRBD1. CDR1 is SGHTS and CDR2 is YDEGEE in the germline V gene. The CDR3 runs 16 residues.

This clone was seen a handful of times. The chain links TRBV10-3 to TRBJ1-1, with D perhaps matching TRBD1 (6 bases). Trimming removed 3 bases at V and 4 bases at J, with 12 bases between. The CDR3 consists of 14 residues. Germline CDR1 and CDR2: ENHRY and SYGVKD. For the CDR3, the DNA is TGTGCCATCAGTGAAGTTATCAGGGGCACTGAAGCTTTCTTT. Its translation: CAISEVIRGTEAFF.

This chain links TRBV4-2 with TRBJ2-3; no definite D call. The CDR3 runs 11 residues. Germline CDR1 and CDR2: LGHNA and YNFKEQ. The ends were cut back, 5 bases at V and 6 bases at J, with 6 bases in the middle. CDR3 sequence reads: CASSIYDTQYF. CDR3 nucleotides: TGTGCCAGCAGCATATATGATACGCAGTATTTT.

The chain couples TRBV9 to TRBJ1-1; 9 bases agree with TRBD1. The length of the CDR3 is 15 residues. The germline gives CDR1 SGDLS, CDR2 YYNGEE. V shed 4 bases, J shed 6 bases, and the junction held 10 bases outside the gene matches. The CDR3 region has the DNA TGTGCCAGCAGCCCTTCCTACCGGGACAGGGCTGAAGCTTTCTTT. This translates into CASSPSYRDRAEAFF.

This rearrangement joins TRBV27 to TRBJ2-3; unclear D gene. The CDR3 is made up of 13 amino acids. With 6 bases removed from V and 5 bases from J, the gap between germline ends came to 12 bases. Germline values: CDR1 MNHEY, CDR2 SMNVEV (reference sequence). CDR3 nucleotides: TGTGCCAGCAGCTCATGGGCAGGAGATACGCAGTATTTT. Protein sequence: CASSSWAGDTQYF.

This chain joins TRBV27 and TRBJ2-5, with 7 positions matching TRBD1. This CDR3 has 16 amino acids. V shed 5 bases, J shed 0 bases, and the junction held 9 bases outside the gene matches. Germline V gives CDR1 MNHEY, CDR2 SMNVEV (reference sequence). The CDR3 reads CASSPRQGTYQETQYF. As DNA, the CDR3 is TGTGCCAGCAGTCCAAGACAGGGAACGTACCAAGAGACCCAGTACTTC.